The following is a TCR beta chain sequence with its context. In the authors' workflow: Estimation of nucleated cell counts was performed using reference gene primer amplification. Profiled with immunoSEQ multiplex PCR; TCRdb holds only in-frame clones, not every one. The DNA was the basis for D and trimming; V, J and clone size are from that table. Counted here are under 300,000 clones, around 83% occurring once; the ten biggest clones make up approximately 1.5%. The ends were cut back, 2 bases at V and 0 bases at J, with 11 bases in the middle. Germline CDR1 is SGHRS and CDR2 is YFSETQ. There are 15 residues in the CDR3. This specimen comes from a study of blood T cell repertoires in COVID-19. Study summary: Samples came from the United States, Italy and Spain, spanning acute and convalescent COVID-19. From T cells, B-cell-depleted T cells, or PBMCs came the material, which was cDNA or gDNA.

This sequence joins TRBV5-1 and TRBJ2-5; maybe TRBD2 (5 bases). Sequenced input: peripheral blood. The clonotype comes from a woman between 40 and 50 years old who had recovered from COVID-19. DNA of the CDR3: TGCGCCAGCAGCTTCGGGTACGGGAACCAAGAGACCCAGTACTTC. Translation: CASSFGYGNQETQYF.